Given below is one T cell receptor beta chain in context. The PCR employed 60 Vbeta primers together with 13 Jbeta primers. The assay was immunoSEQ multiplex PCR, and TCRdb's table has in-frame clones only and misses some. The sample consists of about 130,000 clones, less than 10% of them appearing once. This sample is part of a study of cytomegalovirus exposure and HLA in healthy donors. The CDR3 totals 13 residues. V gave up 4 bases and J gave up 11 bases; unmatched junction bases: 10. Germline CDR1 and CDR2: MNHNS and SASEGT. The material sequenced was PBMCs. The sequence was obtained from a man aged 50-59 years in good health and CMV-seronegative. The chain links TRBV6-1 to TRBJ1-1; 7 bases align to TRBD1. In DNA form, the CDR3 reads TGTGCCAGCAGTGCAACAGGGGTTTTCGTGGCTTTCTTT. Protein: CASSATGVFVAFF.